This TCR beta chain appears in the sequencing data of a study of blood T cell repertoires in COVID-19. Overall study context: Researchers got acute and convalescent COVID-19 samples from the United States, Italy and Spain. The cDNA or gDNA used as material had been derived from T cells, B-cell-depleted T cells, or PBMCs.

In the authors' methods: Amplification of reference gene primers provided the estimated nucleated cell counts. Profiling relied on immunoSEQ multiplex PCR, and the TCRdb table lists in-frame clones only, not all of them. Clone size and the V and J calls come from that table; the DNA yielded D and trimming. The sample carries 300,000 or so clones, approximately 80% recorded once. The TCR comes from a woman aged 45-65 years with active or convalescent COVID-19. Sequenced material: peripheral blood.

CDR3 region: CAWQGGGNQPQHF. CDR3 nucleotide sequence: TGTGCCTGGCAGGGGGGCGGTAATCAGCCCCAGCATTTT. The chain employs TRBV30 and TRBJ1-5, with TRBD1 identical over 7 bases. Looked up from germline, CDR1 is GTSNPN and CDR2 is SVGIG (reference sequence). This CDR3 has 13 amino acids. V dropped 5 bases and J dropped 4; count of bases not matched to a gene: 5.